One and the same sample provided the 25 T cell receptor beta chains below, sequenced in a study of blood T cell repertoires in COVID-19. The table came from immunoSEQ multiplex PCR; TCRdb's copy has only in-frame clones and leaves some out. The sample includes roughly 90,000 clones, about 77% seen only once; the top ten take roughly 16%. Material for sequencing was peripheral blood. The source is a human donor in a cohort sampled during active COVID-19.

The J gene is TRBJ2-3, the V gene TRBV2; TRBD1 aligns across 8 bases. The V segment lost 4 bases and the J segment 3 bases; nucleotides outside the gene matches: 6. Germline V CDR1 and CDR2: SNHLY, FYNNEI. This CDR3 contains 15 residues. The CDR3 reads CASSGTGLPTDTQYF. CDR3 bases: TGTGCCAGCAGTGGGACAGGGTTGCCTACAGATACGCAGTATTTT.

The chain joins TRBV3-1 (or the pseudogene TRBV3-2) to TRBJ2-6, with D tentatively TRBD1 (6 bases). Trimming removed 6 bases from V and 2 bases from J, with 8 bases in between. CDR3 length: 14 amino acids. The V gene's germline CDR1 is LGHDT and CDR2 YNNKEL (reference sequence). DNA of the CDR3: TGTGCCAGCAGGGACAGTCCTGGGGCCAACGTCCTGACTTTC. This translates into CASRDSPGANVLTF.

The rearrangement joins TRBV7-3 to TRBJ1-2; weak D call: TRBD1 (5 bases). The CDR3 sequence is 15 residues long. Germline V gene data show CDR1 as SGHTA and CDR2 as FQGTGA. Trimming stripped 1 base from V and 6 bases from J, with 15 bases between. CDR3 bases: TGTGCCAGCAGCTTAAGTGGGGGACTTACGGATGGCTACACCTTC. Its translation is CASSLSGGLTDGYTF. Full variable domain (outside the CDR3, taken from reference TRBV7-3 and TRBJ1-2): GAGVSQTPSNKVTEKGKYVELRCDPISGHTALYWYRQSLGQGPEFLIYFQGTGAADDSGLPNDRFFAVRPEGSVSTLKIQRTERGDSAVYLCASSLSGGLTDGYTFGSGTRLTVV.

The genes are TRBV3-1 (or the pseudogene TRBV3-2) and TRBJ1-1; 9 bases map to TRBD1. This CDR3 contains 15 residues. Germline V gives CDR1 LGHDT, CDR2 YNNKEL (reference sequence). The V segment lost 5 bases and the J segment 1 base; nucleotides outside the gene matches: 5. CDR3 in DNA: TGTGCCAGCAGCAACAGGGGGCGGACGAACACTGAAGCTTTCTTT. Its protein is CASSNRGRTNTEAFF.

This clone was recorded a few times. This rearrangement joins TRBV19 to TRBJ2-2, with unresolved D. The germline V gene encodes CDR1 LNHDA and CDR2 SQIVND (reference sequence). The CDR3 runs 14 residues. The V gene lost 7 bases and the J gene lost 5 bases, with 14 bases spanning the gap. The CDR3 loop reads CASTGSRWTGELFF. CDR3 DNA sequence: TGTGCCAGTACGGGTAGCAGATGGACCGGGGAGCTGTTTTTT.

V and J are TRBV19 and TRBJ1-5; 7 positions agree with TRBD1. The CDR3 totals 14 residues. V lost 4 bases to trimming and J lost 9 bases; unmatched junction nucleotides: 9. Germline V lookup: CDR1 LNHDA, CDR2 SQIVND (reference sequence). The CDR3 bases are TGTGCCAGTAGTAAGACAGGGACGGAGCTGCCCCAGCATTTT. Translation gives CASSKTGTELPQHF.

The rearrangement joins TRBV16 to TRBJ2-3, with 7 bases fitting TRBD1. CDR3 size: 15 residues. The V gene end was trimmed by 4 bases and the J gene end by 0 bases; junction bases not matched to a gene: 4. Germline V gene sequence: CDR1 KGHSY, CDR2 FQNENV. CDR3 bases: TGTGCCAGCAGCCGGAACAGGGGTAGCACAGATACGCAGTATTTT. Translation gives CASSRNRGSTDTQYF.

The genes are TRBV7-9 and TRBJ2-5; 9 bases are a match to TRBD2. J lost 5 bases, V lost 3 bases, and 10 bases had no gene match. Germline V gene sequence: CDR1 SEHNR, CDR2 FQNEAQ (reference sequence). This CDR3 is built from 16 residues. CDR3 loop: CASSFGGRGGRETQYF. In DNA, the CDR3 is TGTGCCAGCAGCTTCGGGGGGCGGGGGGGCCGCGAGACCCAGTACTTC.

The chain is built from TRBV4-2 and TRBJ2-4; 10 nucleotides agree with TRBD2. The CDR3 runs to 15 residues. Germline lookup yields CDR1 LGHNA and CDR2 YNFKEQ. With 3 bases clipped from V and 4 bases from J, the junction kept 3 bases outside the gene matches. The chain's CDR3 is CASSQPTSGKNIQYF. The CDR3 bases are TGTGCCAGCAGCCAGCCGACTAGCGGGAAAAACATTCAGTACTTC.

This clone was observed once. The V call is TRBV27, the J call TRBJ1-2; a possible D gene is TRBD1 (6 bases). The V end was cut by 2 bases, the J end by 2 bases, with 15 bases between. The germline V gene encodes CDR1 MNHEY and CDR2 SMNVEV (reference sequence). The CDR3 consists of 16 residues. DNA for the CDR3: TGTGCCAGCAGTTTACTTGGGGGCATAGGGAACTATGGCTACACCTTC. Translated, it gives CASSLLGGIGNYGYTF.

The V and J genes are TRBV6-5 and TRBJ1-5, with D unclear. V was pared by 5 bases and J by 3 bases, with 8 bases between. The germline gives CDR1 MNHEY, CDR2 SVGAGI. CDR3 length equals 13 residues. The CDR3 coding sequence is TGTGCCAGCAGTCGACTGCTCAATCAGCCCCAGCATTTT. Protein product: CASSRLLNQPQHF.

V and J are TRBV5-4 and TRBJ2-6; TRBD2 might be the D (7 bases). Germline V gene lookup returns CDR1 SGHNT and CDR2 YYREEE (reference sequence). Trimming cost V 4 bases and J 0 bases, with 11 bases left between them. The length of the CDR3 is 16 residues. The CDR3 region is CASSPRGRSGANVLTF. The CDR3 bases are TGTGCCAGCAGCCCGCGGGGGCGCTCTGGGGCCAACGTCCTGACTTTC.

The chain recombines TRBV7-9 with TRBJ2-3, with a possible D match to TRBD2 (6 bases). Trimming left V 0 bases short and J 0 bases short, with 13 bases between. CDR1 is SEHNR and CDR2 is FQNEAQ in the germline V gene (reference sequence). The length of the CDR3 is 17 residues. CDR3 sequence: CASSLASLSGSTDTQYF. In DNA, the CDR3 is TGTGCCAGCAGCTTAGCTTCTTTGAGCGGGAGCACAGATACGCAGTATTTT.

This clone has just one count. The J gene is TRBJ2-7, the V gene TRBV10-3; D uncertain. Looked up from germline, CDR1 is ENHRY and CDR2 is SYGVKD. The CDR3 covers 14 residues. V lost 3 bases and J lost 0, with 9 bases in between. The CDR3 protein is CAISDPSDSYEQYF. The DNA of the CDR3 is TGTGCCATCAGTGATCCCAGCGACTCCTACGAGCAGTACTTC.

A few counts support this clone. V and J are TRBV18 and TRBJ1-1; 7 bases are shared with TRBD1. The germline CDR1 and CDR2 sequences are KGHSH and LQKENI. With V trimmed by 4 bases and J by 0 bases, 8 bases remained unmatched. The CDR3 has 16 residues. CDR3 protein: CASSHGQELMNTEAFF. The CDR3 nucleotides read TGTGCCAGCTCACACGGACAGGAACTTATGAACACTGAAGCTTTCTTT.

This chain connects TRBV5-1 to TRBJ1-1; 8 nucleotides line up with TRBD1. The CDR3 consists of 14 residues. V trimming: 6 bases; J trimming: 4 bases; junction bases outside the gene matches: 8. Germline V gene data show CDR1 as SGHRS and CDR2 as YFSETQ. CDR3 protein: CASTPRQGSTEAFF. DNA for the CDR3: TGCGCCAGCACACCTCGACAGGGGAGCACTGAAGCTTTCTTT.

The CDR3 protein is CASSLRDISNTGELFF. For the CDR3, the DNA is TGTGCCAGCAGTTTAAGGGACATCTCGAACACCGGGGAGCTGTTTTTT. The gene calls are TRBV28 and TRBJ2-2; possible D gene TRBD1, 6 bases. CDR3 length: 16 amino acids. V lost 2 bases to trimming and J lost 0 bases, with 10 bases between them. The germline gives CDR1 MDHEN, CDR2 SYDVKM.

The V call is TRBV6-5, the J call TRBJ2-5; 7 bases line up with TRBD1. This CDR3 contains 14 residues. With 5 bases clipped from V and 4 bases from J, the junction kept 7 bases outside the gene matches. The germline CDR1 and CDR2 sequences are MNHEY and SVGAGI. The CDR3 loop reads CASSITGAGETQYF. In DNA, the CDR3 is TGTGCCAGCAGTATAACAGGGGCGGGAGAGACCCAGTACTTC.

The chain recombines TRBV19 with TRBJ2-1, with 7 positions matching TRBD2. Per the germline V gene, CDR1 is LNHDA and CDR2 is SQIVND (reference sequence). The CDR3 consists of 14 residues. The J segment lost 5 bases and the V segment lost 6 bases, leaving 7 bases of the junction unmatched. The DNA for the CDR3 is TGTGCCAGTAGGGTAGCGGGCCCCCACAATGAGCAGTTCTTC. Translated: CASRVAGPHNEQFF.

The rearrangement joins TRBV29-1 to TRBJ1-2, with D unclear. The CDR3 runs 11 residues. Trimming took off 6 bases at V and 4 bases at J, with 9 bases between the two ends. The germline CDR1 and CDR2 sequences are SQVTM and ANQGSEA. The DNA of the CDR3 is TGCAGCGTCCACGAGGGCTATGGCTACACCTTC. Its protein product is CSVHEGYGYTF. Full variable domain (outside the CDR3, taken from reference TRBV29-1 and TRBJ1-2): SAVISQKPSRDICQRGTSLTIQCQVDSQVTMMFWYRQQPGQSLTLIATANQGSEATYESGFVIDKFPISRPNLTFSTLTVSNMSPEDSSIYLCSVHEGYGYTFGSGTRLTVV.

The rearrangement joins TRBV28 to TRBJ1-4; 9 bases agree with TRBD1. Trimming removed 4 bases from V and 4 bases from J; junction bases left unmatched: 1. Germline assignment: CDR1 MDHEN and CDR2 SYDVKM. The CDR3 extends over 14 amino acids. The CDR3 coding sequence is TGTGCCAGCAGTTCGACAGGGGGTAATGAAAAACTGTTTTTT. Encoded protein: CASSSTGGNEKLFF.

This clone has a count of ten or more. DNA for the CDR3: TGTGCCTGGTCTCCGGGACTAGCGGGGAAAGAGACCCAGTACTTC. Protein: CAWSPGLAGKETQYF. The chain is built from TRBV30 and TRBJ2-5; 13 nucleotides align to TRBD2. The length of the CDR3 is 15 residues. Trimming took 5 bases from V and 3 from J; bases not matched to a gene: 6. Per the germline V gene, CDR1 is GTSNPN and CDR2 is SVGIG (reference sequence).

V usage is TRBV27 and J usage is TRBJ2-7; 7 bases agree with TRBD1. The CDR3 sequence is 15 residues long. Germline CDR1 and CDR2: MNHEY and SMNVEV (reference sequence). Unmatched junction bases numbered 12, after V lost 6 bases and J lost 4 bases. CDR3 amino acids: CASSAQGRRDYEQYF. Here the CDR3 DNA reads TGTGCCAGCAGCGCACAGGGGCGTCGGGATTACGAGCAGTACTTC.

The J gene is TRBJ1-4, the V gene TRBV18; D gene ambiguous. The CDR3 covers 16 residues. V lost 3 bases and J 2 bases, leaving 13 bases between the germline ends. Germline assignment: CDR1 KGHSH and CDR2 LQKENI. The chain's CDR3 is CASSPIGFNTNEKLFF. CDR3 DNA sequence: TGTGCCAGCTCACCCATTGGCTTCAATACTAATGAAAAACTGTTTTTT.

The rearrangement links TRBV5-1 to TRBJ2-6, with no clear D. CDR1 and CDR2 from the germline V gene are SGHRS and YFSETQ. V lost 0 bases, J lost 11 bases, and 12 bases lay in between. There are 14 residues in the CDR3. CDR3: CASSLEHQTHVLTF. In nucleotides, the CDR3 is TGCGCCAGCAGCTTGGAACACCAAACGCACGTCCTGACTTTC.